This T cell receptor (beta chain) stems from a study of T cell responses to AZD1222 COVID-19 vaccine. Germline V gene lookup returns CDR1 MGHRA and CDR2 YSYEKL. The CDR3 runs 14 residues. The V and J ends lost 1 base and 5 bases respectively, with 9 bases between them. General study findings and limits: Spike was spanned by vaccine-associated CD4 TCRs, with dominance at 160-218 and 743-854.

Remarks on this clone: The target antigen is unknown.

Assay: immunoSEQ multiplex PCR; the TCRdb copy retains only in-frame clones and omits some. The data contain some 120,000 clones, roughly 93% of them singletons. The source material was peripheral blood, sampled on day 0 of AZD1222 vaccination. The receptor was derived from an adult in good health. The chain has TRBV4-1 and TRBJ1-5; the D is unclear. In DNA form, the CDR3 reads TGCGCCAGCAGCCAAGGAGACGGACATCAGCCCCAGCATTTT. Residues: CASSQGDGHQPQHF.